These 22 T cell receptor beta chains originate from one sample sequenced in a study of early T cells in non-severe SARS-CoV-2 infection. TCRdb independently ran MiXCR on the 5' RACE reads; one entry per CDR3 protein. Here the sample spans about 82,000 distinct CDR3 sequences, roughly an eighth being singletons. The source material was whole blood. These receptors all stem from an adult who was a healthcare worker with PCR-confirmed SARS-CoV-2 infection or an uninfected control (not recorded which).

In its sample, this clonotype was seen many times. The chain is built from TRBV28 and TRBJ2-7; no clear D gene. V was trimmed by 5 bases and J by 3 bases, leaving 5 bases between them. The CDR3 consists of 11 residues. The germline V gene has CDR1 MDHEN and CDR2 SYDVKM. In DNA, the CDR3 is TGTGCCAGCAGTCCCAACTACGAGCAGTACTTC. It yields the protein CASSPNYEQYF.

V is TRBV10-3 and J is TRBJ2-7; 11 bases agree with TRBD1. This CDR3 comprises 14 residues. Germline loops: CDR1 ENHRY, CDR2 SYGVKD. Trimming cost V 5 bases and J 5 bases; bases outside gene matches: 5. CDR3 residues: CAISTRTGGHEQYF. In nucleotides, the CDR3 is TGTGCCATCAGTACTAGGACAGGGGGCCACGAGCAGTACTTC.

Many counts were recorded for this clonotype. The rearrangement links TRBV7-3 to TRBJ2-1; TRBD2 aligns across 11 bases. V lost 5 bases and J lost 4; bases outside the gene matches: 4. Germline CDR1 and CDR2: SGHTA and FQGTGA. CDR3 size: 15 residues. CDR3 amino acids: CASSRTSGQYNEQFF. CDR3 in DNA: TGTGCCAGCAGCCGGACTAGCGGGCAATACAATGAGCAGTTCTTC.

This clonotype was seen repeatedly, ten times or more. The genes are TRBV28 and TRBJ1-5; 8 bases are shared with TRBD1. CDR1 MDHEN and CDR2 SYDVKM come from the germline V gene. The CDR3 sequence is 16 residues long. V lost 4 bases, J lost 0 bases, and 5 bases stayed unmatched. The CDR3 DNA sequence: TGTGCCAGCAGTTCGACAGGGGCTCCTAGCAATCAGCCCCAGCATTTT. This gives the protein CASSSTGAPSNQPQHF. The full variable domain, its missing parts supplied by reference TRBV28 and TRBJ1-5, is DVKVTQSSRYLVKRTGEKVFLECVQDMDHENMFWYRQDPGLGLRLIYFSYDVKMKEKGDIPEGYSVSREKKERFSLILESASTNQTSMYLCASSSTGAPSNQPQHFGDGTRLSIL.

At least ten counts were recorded for this clonotype. The gene calls are TRBV14 and TRBJ1-1, with D uncertain. CDR1 SGHDN and CDR2 FVKESK come from the germline V gene. The CDR3 has 14 residues. V was shortened by 2 bases and J by 1 base, with 8 bases between the two germline ends. The CDR3 DNA is TGTGCCAGCAGCCAACAGAGGAGGAACACTGAAGCTTTCTTT. Its translation: CASSQQRRNTEAFF.

This clonotype came up many times. This chain connects TRBV5-1 to TRBJ1-4; D remains ambiguous. This CDR3 spans 14 amino acids. Germline assignment: CDR1 SGHRS and CDR2 YFSETQ. V gave up 2 bases and J gave up 6 bases, with 11 bases separating them. CDR3 sequence reads: CASSFWGIDEKLFF. DNA for the CDR3: TGCGCCAGCAGCTTTTGGGGTATTGATGAAAAACTGTTTTTT.

This clonotype occurred many times. The V and J genes are TRBV29-1 and TRBJ2-1, with D perhaps matching TRBD2 (6 bases). The CDR3 has 12 residues. V lost 0 bases, J lost 10 bases, and 10 bases lay in between. Germline V gene sequence: CDR1 SQVTM, CDR2 ANQGSEA. The CDR3 region is CSVEEGGTEQFF. The CDR3 coding sequence is TGCAGCGTTGAAGAAGGAGGGACCGAGCAGTTCTTC.

This clonotype came up a few times. The CDR3 here is CSVGASGAYGETQYF. The CDR3, as DNA: TGCAGCGTTGGGGCTAGCGGGGCCTACGGAGAGACCCAGTACTTC. This chain uses TRBV29-1 with TRBJ2-5; TRBD2 aligns across 9 bases. V lost 4 bases to trimming and J lost 4 bases; unmatched junction nucleotides: 10. CDR3 length: 15 residues. Germline values: CDR1 SQVTM, CDR2 ANQGSEA.

This clonotype was recorded at least ten times. The V gene is TRBV28, the J gene TRBJ2-5, with 7 bases lining up with TRBD1. Germline loops: CDR1 MDHEN, CDR2 SYDVKM. With V trimmed by 4 bases and J by 2 bases, 4 bases remained unmatched. The CDR3 is made up of 14 amino acids. The CDR3 sequence is CASSSGDRQETQYF. CDR3 nucleotides: TGTGCCAGCAGTTCTGGGGACAGACAAGAGACCCAGTACTTC.

The CDR3 sequence is CASRDRTKAFF. The DNA for the CDR3 is TGCGCCAGCAGGGACAGGACGAAAGCTTTCTTT. V is TRBV5-1 and J is TRBJ1-1; 7 bases align to TRBD1. Germline V CDR1 and CDR2: SGHRS, YFSETQ. Trimming at V came to 5 bases and at J to 9 bases, leaving 4 bases not matched to a gene. The CDR3 is 11 amino acids. Complete variable domain (other parts from reference TRBV5-1 and TRBJ1-1): KAGVTQTPRYLIKTRGQQVTLSCSPISGHRSVSWYQQTPGQGLQFLFEYFSETQRNKGNFPGRFSGRQFSNSRSEMNVSTLELGDSALYLCASRDRTKAFFGQGTRLTVV.

The rearrangement joins TRBV7-9 to TRBJ1-2, with D unclear. The length of the CDR3 is 14 residues. CDR1 SEHNR and CDR2 FQNEAQ come from the germline V gene (reference sequence). Trimming left V 5 bases short and J 4 bases short, with 14 bases between. This CDR3 reads CASSAPRSTYGYTF. CDR3 nucleotides: TGTGCCAGCAGCGCCCCTAGGTCTACCTATGGCTACACCTTC.

The CDR3 DNA follows: TGCGCCAGCAGTGACCAGAAGGAGCAGTTCTTC. Its protein is CASSDQKEQFF. J is TRBJ2-1 and V is TRBV10-1; D is ambiguous. The CDR3 consists of 11 residues. Germline lookup yields CDR1 WNHNN and CDR2 SYGVQD (reference sequence). Between the trimmed V and J ends, which lost 3 bases and 10 bases, there was a span of 7 bases.

This clonotype was counted only a few times. J is TRBJ2-2 and V is TRBV14; 8 nucleotides match TRBD1. Germline CDR1 and CDR2: SGHDN and FVKESK. V shed 6 bases and J 4 bases; nucleotides not matched to a gene: 13. The length of the CDR3 is 17 residues. CDR3 sequence reads: CASSRIGDRRFTGELFF. CDR3 nucleotides: TGTGCCAGCAGTCGGATCGGGGACAGGAGATTCACCGGGGAGCTGTTTTTT.

This clonotype has a count of ten or more. V and J are TRBV7-9 and TRBJ2-1; 7 bases align to TRBD2. Germline V gene sequence: CDR1 SEHNR, CDR2 FQNEAQ (reference sequence). This CDR3 spans 14 amino acids. With 6 bases clipped from V and 3 bases from J, the junction kept 5 bases outside the gene matches. This CDR3 is CASRGGGLYNEQFF. CDR3 coding DNA: TGTGCCAGCAGGGGCGGGGGACTCTACAATGAGCAGTTCTTC.

This clonotype was detected only a few times. The gene calls are TRBV24-1 and TRBJ2-4; D remains ambiguous. Germline assignment: CDR1 KGHDR and CDR2 SFDVKD. The CDR3 extends over 8 amino acids. Trimming removed 10 bases from V and 16 bases from J, with 10 bases in between. The CDR3 nucleotides read TGTGCCACGCTTGACCTTTACTTC. It specifies CATLDLYF.

The J gene is TRBJ1-2, the V gene TRBV3-1, with 10 nucleotides matching TRBD1. The CDR3 extends over 13 amino acids. V lost 4 bases, J lost 6 bases, and 2 bases stayed unmatched. CDR1 LGHDT and CDR2 YNNKEL come from the germline V gene (reference sequence). The CDR3 region has the DNA TGTGCCAGCAGCCTTGGACAGGGGGATGGCTACACCTTC. It codes for CASSLGQGDGYTF.

The J gene is TRBJ2-1, the V gene TRBV19; D ambiguous. Germline V lookup: CDR1 LNHDA, CDR2 SQIVND (reference sequence). The CDR3 extends over 14 amino acids. V was pared by 4 bases and J by 5 bases, with 12 bases between. CDR3 DNA: TGTGCCAGTAGTAGAGTCACTGTGGACAATGAGCAGTTCTTC. It specifies CASSRVTVDNEQFF. Based on the CDR3 plus reference TRBV19 and TRBJ2-1, the full variable domain is DGGITQSPKYLFRKEGQNVTLSCEQNLNHDAMYWYRQDPGQGLRLIYYSQIVNDFQKGDIAEGYSVSREKKESFPLTVTSAQKNPTAFYLCASSRVTVDNEQFFGPGTRLTVL.

This clonotype was seen a few times. This sequence joins TRBV10-3 and TRBJ1-1, with unresolved D. This CDR3 is built from 17 residues. V shed 0 bases and J shed 0 bases, with 14 bases lying between them. CDR1 is ENHRY and CDR2 is SYGVKD in the germline V gene. CDR3: CAISESWYGGLNTEAFF. In nucleotides, the CDR3 is TGTGCCATCAGTGAGTCCTGGTACGGAGGTCTGAACACTGAAGCTTTCTTT.

The chain joins TRBV20-1 to TRBJ1-4; no reliable D call. V gave up 0 bases and J gave up 8 bases, with 10 bases separating them. Per the germline V gene, CDR1 is DFQATT and CDR2 is SNEGSKA (reference sequence). This CDR3 region has 13 residues. The CDR3 loop is CSARDRRPEKLFF. In nucleotides, the CDR3 is TGCAGTGCTAGAGATCGCCGCCCCGAAAAACTGTTTTTT.

The table lists this clonotype with many counts. The chain recombines TRBV12-3 or TRBV12-4 with TRBJ1-1, with D unclear. V lost 2 bases, J lost 2 bases, and 12 bases lay in between. CDR3 length: 15 residues. In nucleotides, the CDR3 is TGTGCCAGCAGTTTATGGGAGAGAGACAACACTGAAGCTTTCTTT. This gives the protein CASSLWERDNTEAFF.

In this sample, this clonotype turned up many times. The V gene is TRBV10-2, the J gene TRBJ1-5; D remains unclear. This CDR3 is 14 amino acids long. V gave up 3 bases and J gave up 6 bases, with 12 bases separating them. CDR1 and CDR2 from the germline V gene are WSHSY and SAAADI. The CDR3 loop reads CASSDLGLGQPQHF. The CDR3 nucleotides read TGCGCCAGCAGTGATTTGGGCTTGGGTCAGCCCCAGCATTTT.

This clonotype was observed a few times. The genes are TRBV5-1 and TRBJ1-5, with TRBD1 as a possible D gene (5 bases). CDR3 size: 15 residues. CDR1 SGHRS and CDR2 YFSETQ come from the germline V gene. V was cut by 2 bases and J by 0 bases, with 9 bases left in between. CDR3 nucleotides: TGCGCCAGCAGCTTAGGGGTATATAGCAATCAGCCCCAGCATTTT. This translates into CASSLGVYSNQPQHF.